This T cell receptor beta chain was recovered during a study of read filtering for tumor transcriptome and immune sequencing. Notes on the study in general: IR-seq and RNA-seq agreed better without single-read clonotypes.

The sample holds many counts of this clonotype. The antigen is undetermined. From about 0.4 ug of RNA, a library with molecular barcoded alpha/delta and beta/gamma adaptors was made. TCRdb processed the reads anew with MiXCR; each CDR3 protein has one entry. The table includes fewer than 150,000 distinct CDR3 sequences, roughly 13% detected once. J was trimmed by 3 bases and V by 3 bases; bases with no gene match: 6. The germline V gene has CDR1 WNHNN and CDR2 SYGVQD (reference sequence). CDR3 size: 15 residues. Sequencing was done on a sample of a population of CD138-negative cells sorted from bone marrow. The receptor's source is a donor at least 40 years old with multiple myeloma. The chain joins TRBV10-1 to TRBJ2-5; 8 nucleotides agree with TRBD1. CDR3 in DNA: TGCGCCAGCAGTGAAGACAGGGGAGTGGAAGAGACCCAGTACTTC. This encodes CASSEDRGVEETQYF.